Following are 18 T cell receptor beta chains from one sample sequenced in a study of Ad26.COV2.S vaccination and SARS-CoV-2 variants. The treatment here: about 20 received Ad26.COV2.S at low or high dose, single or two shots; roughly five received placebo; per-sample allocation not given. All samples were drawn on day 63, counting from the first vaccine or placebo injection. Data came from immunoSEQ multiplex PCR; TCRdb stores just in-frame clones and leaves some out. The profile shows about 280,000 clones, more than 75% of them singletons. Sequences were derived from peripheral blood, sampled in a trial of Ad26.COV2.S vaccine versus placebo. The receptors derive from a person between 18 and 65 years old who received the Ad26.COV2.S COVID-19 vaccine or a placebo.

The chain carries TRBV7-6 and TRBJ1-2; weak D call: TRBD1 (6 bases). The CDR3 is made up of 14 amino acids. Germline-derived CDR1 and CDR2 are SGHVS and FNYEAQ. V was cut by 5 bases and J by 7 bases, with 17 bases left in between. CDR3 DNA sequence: TGTGCCAGCAGCCCCCCAGGGGTAGTGGGTGGCTACACCTTC. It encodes CASSPPGVVGGYTF.

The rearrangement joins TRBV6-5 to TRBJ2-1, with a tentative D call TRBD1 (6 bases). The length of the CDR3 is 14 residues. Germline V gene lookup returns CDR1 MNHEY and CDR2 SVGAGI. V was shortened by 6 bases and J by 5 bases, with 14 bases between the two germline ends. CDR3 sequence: CASREHDRHNEQFF. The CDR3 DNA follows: TGTGCCAGCAGGGAGCACGACAGGCACAATGAGCAGTTCTTC.

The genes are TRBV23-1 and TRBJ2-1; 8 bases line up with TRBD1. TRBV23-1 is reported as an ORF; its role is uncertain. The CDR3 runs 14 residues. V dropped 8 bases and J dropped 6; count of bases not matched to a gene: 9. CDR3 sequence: CASRRTGWGNEQFF. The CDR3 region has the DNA TGCGCCAGCCGGCGGACAGGGTGGGGCAATGAGCAGTTCTTC.

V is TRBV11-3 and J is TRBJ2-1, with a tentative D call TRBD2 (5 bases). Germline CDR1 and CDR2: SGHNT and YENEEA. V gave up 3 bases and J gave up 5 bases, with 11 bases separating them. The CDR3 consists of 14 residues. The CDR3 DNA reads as TGTGCCAGCAGCTTCGGCGGGTCAGACAATGAGCAGTTCTTC. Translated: CASSFGGSDNEQFF.

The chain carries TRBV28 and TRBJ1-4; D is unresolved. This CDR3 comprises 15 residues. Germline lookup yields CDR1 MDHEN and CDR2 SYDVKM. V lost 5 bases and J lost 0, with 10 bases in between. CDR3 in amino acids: CASSIRDTTNEKLFF. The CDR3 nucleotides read TGTGCCAGCAGTATCCGGGATACAACTAATGAAAAACTGTTTTTT.

The CDR3 sequence: CASSILAGAEETQYF. The CDR3 region has the DNA TGTGCCAGCTCGATACTAGCGGGGGCAGAAGAGACCCAGTACTTC. V is TRBV18 and J is TRBJ2-5, with TRBD2 matching 11 bases. V trimming: 6 bases; J trimming: 3 bases; junction bases outside the gene matches: 6. CDR1 is KGHSH, CDR2 LQKENI, per germline. This CDR3 region has 15 residues.

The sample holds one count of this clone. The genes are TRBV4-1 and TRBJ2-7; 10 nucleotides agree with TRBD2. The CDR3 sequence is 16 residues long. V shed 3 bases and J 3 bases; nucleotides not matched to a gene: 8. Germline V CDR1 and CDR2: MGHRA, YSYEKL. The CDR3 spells CASSHKGPSGGYEQYF. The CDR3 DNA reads TGCGCCAGCAGCCACAAAGGGCCTAGCGGGGGCTACGAGCAGTACTTC.

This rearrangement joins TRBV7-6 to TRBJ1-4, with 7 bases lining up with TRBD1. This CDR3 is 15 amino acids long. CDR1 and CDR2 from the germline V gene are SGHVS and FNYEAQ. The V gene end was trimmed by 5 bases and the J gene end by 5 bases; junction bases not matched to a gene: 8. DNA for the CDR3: TGTGCCAGCAGCACCAAGACAGGGCCAAATGAAAAACTGTTTTTT. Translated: CASSTKTGPNEKLFF. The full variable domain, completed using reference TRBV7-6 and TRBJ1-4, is GAGVSQSPRYKVTKRGQDVALRCDPISGHVSLYWYRQALGQGPEFLTYFNYEAQQDKSGLPNDRFSAERPEGSISTLTIQRTEQRDSAMYRCASSTKTGPNEKLFFGSGTQLSVL.

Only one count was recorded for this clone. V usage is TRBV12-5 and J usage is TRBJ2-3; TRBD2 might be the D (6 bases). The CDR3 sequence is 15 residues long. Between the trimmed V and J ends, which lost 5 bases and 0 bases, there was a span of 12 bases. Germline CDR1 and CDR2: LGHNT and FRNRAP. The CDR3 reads CASGPGTSSTDTQYF. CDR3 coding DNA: TGTGCTAGTGGTCCCGGGACTTCTAGCACAGATACGCAGTATTTT. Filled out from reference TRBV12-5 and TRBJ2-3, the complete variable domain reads DARVTQTPRHKVTEMGQEVTMRCQPILGHNTVFWYRQTMMQGLELLAYFRNRAPLDDSGMPKDRFSAEMPDATLATLKIQPSEPRDSAVYFCASGPGTSSTDTQYFGPGTRLTVL.

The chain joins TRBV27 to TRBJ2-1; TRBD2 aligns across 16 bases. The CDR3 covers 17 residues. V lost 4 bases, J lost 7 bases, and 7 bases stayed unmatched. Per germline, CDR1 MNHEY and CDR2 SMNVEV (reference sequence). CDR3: CASSSGLAGGHLNEQFF. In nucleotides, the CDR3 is TGTGCCAGCAGTTCGGGACTAGCGGGGGGGCATCTTAATGAGCAGTTCTTC.

CDR3 amino acids: CATSDSTAHYWFF. CDR3 nucleotides: TGTGCCACCAGTGATTCTACAGCCCATTATTGGTTCTTC. V and J are TRBV24-1 and TRBJ2-1; D not resolved. Trimming removed 2 bases at V and 15 bases at J, with 16 bases between. Germline V lookup: CDR1 KGHDR, CDR2 SFDVKD. The CDR3 extends over 13 amino acids.

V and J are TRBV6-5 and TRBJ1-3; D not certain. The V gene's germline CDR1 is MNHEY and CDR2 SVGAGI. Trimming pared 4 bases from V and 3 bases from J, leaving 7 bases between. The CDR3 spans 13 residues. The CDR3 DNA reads TGTGCCAGCAGTTCCTTTAGTGGAAACACCATATATTTT. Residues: CASSSFSGNTIYF.

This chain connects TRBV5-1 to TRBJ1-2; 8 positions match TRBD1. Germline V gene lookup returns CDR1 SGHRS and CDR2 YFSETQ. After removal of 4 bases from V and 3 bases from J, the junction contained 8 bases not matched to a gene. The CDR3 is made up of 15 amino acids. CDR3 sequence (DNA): TGCGCCAGCAGCACCGACAGGGGCGCGGACTATGGCTACACCTTC. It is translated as CASSTDRGADYGYTF.

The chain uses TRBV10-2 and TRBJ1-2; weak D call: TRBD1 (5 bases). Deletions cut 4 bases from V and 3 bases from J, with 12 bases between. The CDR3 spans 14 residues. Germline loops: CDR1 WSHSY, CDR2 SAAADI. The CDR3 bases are TGCGCCAGCAGTGGGGTCTACAGGCACTATGGCTACACCTTC. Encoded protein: CASSGVYRHYGYTF.

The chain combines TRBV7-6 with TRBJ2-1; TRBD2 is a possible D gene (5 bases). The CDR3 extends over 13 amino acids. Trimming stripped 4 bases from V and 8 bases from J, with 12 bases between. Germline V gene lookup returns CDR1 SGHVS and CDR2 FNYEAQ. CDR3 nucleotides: TGTGCCAGCAGCTCCAACCGGGGTTATGAGCAGTTCTTC. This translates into CASSSNRGYEQFF.

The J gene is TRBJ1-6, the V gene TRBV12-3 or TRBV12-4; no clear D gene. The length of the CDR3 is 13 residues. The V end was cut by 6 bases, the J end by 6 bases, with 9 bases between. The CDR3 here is CASSRNVNSPLHF. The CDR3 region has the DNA TGTGCCAGCAGCCGAAACGTTAATTCACCCCTCCACTTT.

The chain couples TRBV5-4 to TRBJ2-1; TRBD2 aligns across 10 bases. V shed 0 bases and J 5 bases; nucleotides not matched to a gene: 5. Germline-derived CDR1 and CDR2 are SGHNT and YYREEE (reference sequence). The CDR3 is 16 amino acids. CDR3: CASSLDPSGRNNEQFF. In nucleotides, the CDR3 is TGTGCCAGCAGCTTGGATCCTAGCGGGAGAAACAATGAGCAGTTCTTC.

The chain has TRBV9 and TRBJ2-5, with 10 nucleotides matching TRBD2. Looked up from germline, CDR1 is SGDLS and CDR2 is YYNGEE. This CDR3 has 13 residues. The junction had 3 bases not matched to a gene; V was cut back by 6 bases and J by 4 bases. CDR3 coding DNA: TGTGCCAGCACTAGCGGGAGTCGAGAGACCCAGTACTTC. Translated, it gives CASTSGSRETQYF.